The source of this TCR beta chain is a study of early T cells in non-severe SARS-CoV-2 infection. For the study at large: The authors sequenced bulk RNA from unsorted whole blood, leaving chains unpaired. Study-wide findings and caveats: VDJdb matching, biased toward anti-spike CD8 responses, missed private and CD4 specificities.

The CDR3 is 13 residues long. V lost 4 bases and J lost 0, with 10 bases in between. The germline V gene has CDR1 SQVTM and CDR2 ANQGSEA. With regard to this clonotype: Its antigen is currently unknown.

Individual cDNA molecules were tagged with unique molecular identifiers, the study reported. MiXCR, run by TCRdb on the 5' RACE reads, gives a single entry per CDR3 protein. This sample yields approximately 60,000 distinct CDR3 sequences, of which around 12% are seen a single time; roughly 3.1% belongs to the top ten. The chain is built from TRBV29-1 and TRBJ2-7; D is undetermined. Sequences were obtained from whole blood. This TCR was sampled from an adult who was a healthcare worker with PCR-confirmed SARS-CoV-2 infection or an uninfected control (not recorded which). This CDR3 is CSVVSSSSYEQYF. CDR3 coding DNA: TGCAGCGTTGTGAGCAGTAGCTCCTACGAGCAGTACTTC.